These 20 T cell receptor beta chains originate from one sample sequenced in a study of T cells in women clearing cervical HPV infection. The repertoire was sequenced with immunoSEQ multiplex PCR; TCRdb's copy has only in-frame clones and lacks some. With 30,000 to 45,000 clones in the sample, the ten largest clones hold approximately 3.7%. Sequenced input: blood buffy coat. These receptors were collected from a woman aged 18 to 75 with a cervical HPV16 infection that either progressed to CIN3+ or cleared (not recorded which).

As concerns this clone: The read terminates 3 residues before the CDR3 end, so the remaining end is supplied by the germline J gene. The chain joins TRBV7-3 to TRBJ2-5, with 9 nucleotides matching TRBD2. Unmatched junction bases numbered 7, after V lost 4 bases and J lost 4 bases. CDR1 is SGHTA, CDR2 FQGTGA, per germline. The CDR3 consists of 15 residues. Here the CDR3 reads CASSSGTSWGETQYF. CDR3 DNA (partial): TGTGCCAGCAGCTCGGGGACTAGCTGGGGAGAGACC.

Points on this clone: The read ends 3 residues shy of where the CDR3 ends; the end is completed using the germline J gene. The J gene is TRBJ2-6, the V gene TRBV12-3 or TRBV12-4; D is unresolved. Trimming left V 1 base short and J 4 bases short, with 11 bases between. This CDR3 spans 16 amino acids. The CDR3 bases that were read are TGTGCCAGCAGTTTAGAGGTCCTTGGCGGGGCCAACGTC. Translating it yields CASSLEVLGGANV. From start to end, the CDR3 is CASSLEVLGGANVLTF.

Worth noting for this clone: The read terminates 3 residues before the CDR3 end, so the remaining end is supplied by the germline J gene. V gene TRBV28 combines with J gene TRBJ1-6; 7 nucleotides match TRBD1. Germline CDR1 reads MDHEN; CDR2 reads SYDVKM. CDR3 length: 15 amino acids. The V and J ends lost 6 bases and 5 bases, in that order; junction bases with no gene match: 7. The covered CDR3 bases are TGTGCCAGCAGGGTGACAGGGTTCGATAATTCACCC. Amino acids: CASRVTGFDNSP. The whole CDR3 reads CASRVTGFDNSPLHF.

In the case of this clone: The CDR3 extends 3 residues past the end of the read, so its final part is completed from the germline J gene. The rearrangement uses TRBV6-2 or TRBV6-3 and TRBJ2-3; 8 bases are a match to TRBD2. Germline loops: CDR1 MNHEY, CDR2 SVGEGT. The trim removed 1 base at V and 5 bases at J, leaving 5 bases unmatched. This CDR3 contains 15 residues. The CDR3 protein is CASSYFAGGRDTQYF. The sequenced part of the CDR3 DNA is TGTGCCAGCAGTTACTTTGCGGGGGGTCGAGATACG.

As regards this clone: The read terminates 3 residues ahead of where the CDR3 ends, so the germline J gene completes it. The chain has TRBV20-1 and TRBJ2-1, with TRBD2 as a possible D gene (7 bases). The germline V gene has CDR1 DFQATT and CDR2 SNEGSKA (reference sequence). Trimming pared 0 bases from V and 7 bases from J, leaving 16 bases between. The length of the CDR3 is 15 residues. CDR3 sequence reads: CSARDWGGAGNEQFF. The CDR3 DNA, read in part, is TGCAGTGCTAGAGATTGGGGGGGCGCGGGGAATGAG.

As for this clone: The read stops 3 residues short of the end of the CDR3; the missing end is completed from the germline J gene. This sequence joins TRBV6-2 or TRBV6-3 and TRBJ2-2; D gene unclear. Between the trimmed V and J ends, which lost 4 bases and 3 bases, there was a span of 6 bases. The CDR3 consists of 13 residues. CDR1 is MNHEY, CDR2 SVGEGT, per germline. The CDR3 bases that were read are TGTGCCAGCAGTTTCATTTACACCGGGGAG. Protein product: CASSFIYTGE. The whole CDR3 region reads CASSFIYTGELFF.

As concerns this clone: The CDR3 end falls 3 residues outside the read, so it is completed with the germline J gene. The chain employs TRBV14 and TRBJ2-1, with 8 nucleotides matching TRBD2. Germline-derived CDR1 and CDR2 are SGHDN and FVKESK. The CDR3 spans 12 residues. V trimming: 4 bases; J trimming: 9 bases; junction bases outside the gene matches: 2. The sequenced CDR3 bases are TGTGCCAGCAGCCGACTAGCGACTGAG. Its protein product is CASSRLATE. From start to end, the CDR3 is CASSRLATEQFF.

As concerns this clone: The read falls 3 residues short of the CDR3 end, and the missing part is taken from the germline J gene. The chain employs TRBV28 and TRBJ2-7; the D gene is possibly TRBD1 (7 bases). V was clipped by 4 bases and J by 2 bases, with 15 bases between them. The V gene's germline CDR1 is MDHEN and CDR2 SYDVKM. This CDR3 is built from 15 residues. The DNA read from the CDR3 is TGTGCCAGCAGTTCTGCCTTCAGGGGGGCCTACGAG. Translating it yields CASSSAFRGAYE. The entire CDR3 protein is CASSSAFRGAYEQYF.

Notes on this clone: The read gets to within 3 residues of the CDR3 end, and the germline J gene fills in the rest. The V and J genes are TRBV5-1 and TRBJ2-2, with 10 bases aligning to TRBD1. This CDR3 is built from 14 residues. Germline V CDR1 and CDR2: SGHRS, YFSETQ. CDR3 loop: CASTPGQGNEKLFF. The part of the CDR3 DNA that was read is TGCGCCAGCACACCGGGACAGGGGAATGAAAAG.

Remarks on this clone: The read gets to within 3 residues of the CDR3 end, and the germline J gene fills in the rest. This chain joins TRBV10-3 and TRBJ1-2; no clear D. V was clipped by 4 bases and J by 5 bases, with 14 bases between them. The CDR3 is made up of 14 amino acids. Per germline, CDR1 ENHRY and CDR2 SYGVKD. The CDR3 is CAISVSDIGYGYTF. The CDR3 bases that were read are TGTGCCATCAGTGTTTCGGATATCGGGTATGGC.

As to this clone: With the read ending 3 residues before the CDR3 end, the germline J gene is used to fill in that end. V is TRBV6-2 or TRBV6-3 and J is TRBJ2-7, with 11 nucleotides matching TRBD2. Germline V gene sequence: CDR1 MNHEY, CDR2 SVGEGT. The CDR3 consists of 14 residues. J lost 4 bases, V lost 3 bases, and 2 bases had no gene match. CDR3 residues: CASSYTSGGYEQYF. Partial CDR3 DNA: TGTGCCAGCAGTTATACTAGCGGGGGATACGAG.

To note about this clone: The read ends 3 residues early relative to the CDR3; the germline J gene fills the gap. J is TRBJ1-5 and V is TRBV20-1; 8 bases align to TRBD1. CDR1 is DFQATT and CDR2 is SNEGSKA in the germline V gene (reference sequence). V lost 0 bases, J lost 3 bases, and 1 base stayed unmatched. CDR3 length equals 14 residues. The CDR3 DNA, read in part, is TGCAGTGCTAGAGAACAGGGGGTCAATCAGCCC. Its protein is CSAREQGVNQP. From start to end, the CDR3 is CSAREQGVNQPQHF.

Points on this clone: The CDR3 end lies 3 residues beyond the end of the read and is filled in from the germline J gene. The gene calls are TRBV5-1 and TRBJ2-3; D is ambiguous. Looked up from germline, CDR1 is SGHRS and CDR2 is YFSETQ. The CDR3 runs 14 residues. CDR3 DNA (partial): TGCGCCAGCAGCTTAGGTTTTTACCAAGAGACG. It encodes CASSLGFYQET. The full CDR3 protein reads CASSLGFYQETQYF.

In the case of this clone: The CDR3 end is not reached by the read, which stops 3 residues before it; the germline J gene fills it in. This chain uses TRBV6-1 with TRBJ2-7, with TRBD2 matching over 7 bases. Germline lookup yields CDR1 MNHNS and CDR2 SASEGT. V was clipped by 1 base and J by 6 bases; unmatched bases: 12. The length of the CDR3 is 16 residues. The sequenced CDR3 bases are TGTGCCAGCAGTGAAGAAATTGGCGGGAGTTATATCGAG. Its translation is CASSEEIGGSYIE. From start to end, the CDR3 is CASSEEIGGSYIEQYF.

As for this clone: The read halts 3 residues ahead of the CDR3 end, with the missing end drawn from the germline J gene. V usage is TRBV6-1 and J usage is TRBJ2-3; the match to TRBD1 covers 8 bases. CDR1 is MNHNS, CDR2 SASEGT, per germline. V gave up 2 bases and J gave up 4 bases; unmatched junction bases: 8. This CDR3 contains 16 residues. The CDR3 sequence is CASSERRGQAADTQYF. Partial CDR3 DNA: TGTGCCAGCAGTGAAAGAAGGGGACAGGCAGCAGATACG.

Of note for this clone: The CDR3 end falls 3 residues outside the read, so it is completed with the germline J gene. The chain uses TRBV30 and TRBJ1-6; 7 nucleotides align to TRBD1. The CDR3 loop spans 15 amino acids. Trimming removed 3 bases from V and 6 bases from J; junction bases left unmatched: 8. The germline V gene has CDR1 GTSNPN and CDR2 SVGIG (reference sequence). The DNA read from the CDR3 is TGTGCCTGGAGCCCGATCGGGACAGTTAATTCACCC. It encodes CAWSPIGTVNSP. The complete CDR3 reads CAWSPIGTVNSPLHF. The complete variable domain, with remaining parts taken from reference TRBV30 and TRBJ1-6, reads SQTIHQWPATLVQPVGSPLSLECTVEGTSNPNLYWYRQAAGRGLQLLFYSVGIGQISSEVPQNLSASRPQDRQFILSSKKLLLSDSGFYLCAWSPIGTVNSPLHFGNGTRLTVT.

CDR3 region: CASSEITGRQPQHF. Incomplete CDR3 DNA: TGTGCCAGCAGTGAAATCACAGGGCGTCAGCCC. The rearrangement joins TRBV2 to TRBJ1-5; the D gene is possibly TRBD1 (6 bases). The CDR3 goes on 3 residues after the read ends, and that part is filled in from the germline J gene. V dropped 2 bases and J dropped 6 bases, with 11 bases sitting between them. The CDR3 contains 14 residues. The germline V gene encodes CDR1 SNHLY and CDR2 FYNNEI. The complete variable domain, with remaining parts taken from reference TRBV2 and TRBJ1-5, reads EPEVTQTPSHQVTQMGQEVILRCVPISNHLYFYWYRQILGQKVEFLVSFYNNEISEKSEIFDDQFSVERPDGSNFTLKIRSTKLEDSAMYFCASSEITGRQPQHFGDGTRLSIL.

Remarks on this clone: The sequence runs out 3 residues before the end of the CDR3; the remainder is reconstructed from the germline J gene. The chain has TRBV27 and TRBJ2-3, with TRBD2 matching over 8 bases. The CDR3 totals 17 residues. Per the germline V gene, CDR1 is MNHEY and CDR2 is SMNVEV (reference sequence). The V segment lost 6 bases and the J segment 3 bases; nucleotides outside the gene matches: 14. The CDR3 region is CASRVGLALKRTDTQYF. Incomplete CDR3 DNA: TGTGCCAGCAGGGTTGGACTAGCCTTGAAACGAACAGATACG.

Concerning this clone: The read terminates 3 residues ahead of where the CDR3 ends, so the germline J gene completes it. This rearrangement joins TRBV11-2 to TRBJ1-2, with a possible D match to TRBD1 (5 bases). Germline V gene data show CDR1 as SGHAT and CDR2 as FQNNGV. This CDR3 region has 15 residues. Trimming left V 0 bases short and J 2 bases short, with 10 bases between. The CDR3 DNA, read in part, is TGTGCCAGCAGCTTAGAGCAAGGGGCAAACTATGGC. This encodes CASSLEQGANYG. The entire CDR3 protein is CASSLEQGANYGYTF.

Remarks on this clone: Read data end 3 residues before the CDR3 end; the end is taken from the germline J gene. V gene TRBV2 combines with J gene TRBJ2-5, with 8 bases lining up with TRBD2. V was pared by 0 bases and J by 5 bases, with 8 bases of the junction left unmatched. This CDR3 has 16 amino acids. The germline gives CDR1 SNHLY, CDR2 FYNNEI. CDR3 bases read: TGTGCCAGCAGTGAAGCGGTTAGCGGGAAGCGGGAGACC. Translating it yields CASSEAVSGKRET. The whole CDR3 reads CASSEAVSGKRETQYF.